This TCR beta chain was documented in a study of blood T cell repertoires in COVID-19. Study summary: Specimens from acute and convalescent COVID-19 originated in the United States, Italy and Spain. The analysed material was cDNA or gDNA that came from T cells, B-cell-depleted T cells, or PBMCs.

In the authors' workflow: Amplifying reference gene primers gave estimates of nucleated cell counts. Method: immunoSEQ multiplex PCR; TCRdb's copy keeps in-frame clones and lacks some. V, J and clone size reflect that table, while D and trimming were determined from the DNA. The table records some 160,000 clones, approximately 82% of them present only once. Germline V lookup: CDR1 ENHRY, CDR2 SYGVKD. V dropped 3 bases and J dropped 1 base, with 7 bases sitting between them. The CDR3 loop spans 14 amino acids. The chain recombines TRBV10-3 with TRBJ1-3, with D unclear. Sequenced sample: peripheral blood. This clonotype was sampled from a man aged 70-80 years who had recovered from COVID-19. This chain's CDR3 is CAISDWRSGNTIYF. CDR3 DNA: TGTGCCATCAGTGATTGGAGGTCTGGAAACACCATATATTTT.